A single sample gave rise to the 25 T cell receptor beta chains below, sequenced in a study of blood T cells in healthy people across ages. PCR was performed a second time for roughly 7 to 11 cycles using a sample-barcoded 5' primer and a J-beta primer mix. TCRdb re-analysed the 5' RACE reads in MiXCR, keeping a single row per CDR3 protein. The repertoire includes some 550,000 distinct CDR3 sequences, 47% of them detected once, and roughly 24% sits in the top ten. Sequenced input: blood. The receptors originated from an elderly man in good health.

The V call is TRBV7-6, the J call TRBJ2-1; D is ambiguous. This CDR3 has 14 amino acids. Germline V CDR1 and CDR2: SGHVS, FNYEAQ. V was pared by 4 bases and J by 5 bases, with 12 bases between. The CDR3 sequence is CASSSGNQNNEQFF. The CDR3 DNA follows: TGTGCCAGCAGCTCGGGTAATCAGAACAATGAGCAGTTCTTC.

The chain employs TRBV20-1 and TRBJ2-7, with D perhaps being TRBD1 or TRBD2 (7 bases each). The CDR3 is made up of 12 amino acids. Per germline, CDR1 DFQATT and CDR2 SNEGSKA (reference sequence). CDR3 in amino acids: CRQGGLSYEQYF. The CDR3 nucleotides read TGCAGGCAGGGGGGGTTGTCCTACGAGCAGTACTTC.

The chain links TRBV7-2 to TRBJ1-2; 7 nucleotides line up with TRBD1. V gave up 2 bases and J gave up 5 bases; unmatched junction bases: 8. Germline values: CDR1 SGHTA, CDR2 FQGNSA. This CDR3 spans 15 amino acids. CDR3 DNA: TGTGCCAGCAGCTTATCAGACAGGGCATGGTATGGCTACACCTTC. As protein: CASSLSDRAWYGYTF.

This clonotype was detected once. This chain uses TRBV7-3 with TRBJ2-1, with 7 bases lining up with TRBD2. The CDR3 runs to 15 residues. The V segment lost 2 bases and the J segment 2 bases; nucleotides outside the gene matches: 3. Per germline, CDR1 SGHTA and CDR2 FQGTGA. CDR3: CASSLYGGAYNEQFF. In DNA form, the CDR3 reads TGTGCCAGCAGCTTATATGGGGGGGCCTACAATGAGCAGTTCTTC. Complete variable domain (other parts from reference TRBV7-3 and TRBJ2-1): GAGVSQTPSNKVTEKGKYVELRCDPISGHTALYWYRQSLGQGPEFLIYFQGTGAADDSGLPNDRFFAVRPEGSVSTLKIQRTERGDSAVYLCASSLYGGAYNEQFFGPGTRLTVL.

V usage is TRBV3-1 and J usage is TRBJ1-5, with 9 bases aligning to TRBD1. The CDR3 runs 17 residues. The J segment lost 0 bases and the V segment lost 6 bases, leaving 9 bases of the junction unmatched. Germline V gene lookup returns CDR1 LGHDT and CDR2 YNNKEL (reference sequence). The CDR3 is CASSLGTGGFSNQPQHF. The CDR3 DNA reads TGTGCCAGCAGTCTGGGAACAGGGGGCTTTAGCAATCAGCCCCAGCATTTT. The variable domain in full, completed from reference TRBV3-1 and TRBJ1-5, reads DTAVSQTPKYLVTQMGNDKSIKCEQNLGHDTMYWYKQDSKKFLKIMFSYNNKELIINETVPNRFSPKSPDKAHLNLHINSLELGDSAVYFCASSLGTGGFSNQPQHFGDGTRLSIL.

This clonotype was seen once. J is TRBJ1-1 and V is TRBV27; 7 bases match TRBD1. Germline CDR1 is MNHEY and CDR2 is SMNVEV (reference sequence). Germline trimming cut 1 base from V and 6 bases from J; bases unmatched to any gene: 8. The CDR3 extends over 15 amino acids. The CDR3 here is CASSLYEGATPEAFF. The CDR3 DNA sequence: TGTGCCAGCAGTTTATATGAGGGGGCGACTCCTGAAGCTTTCTTT.

V gene TRBV30 combines with J gene TRBJ1-5, with D perhaps TRBD1 (5 bases). Trimming shortened V by 0 bases and J by 6 bases, and 12 bases separated the two germline ends. Germline V gene lookup returns CDR1 GTSNPN and CDR2 SVGIG (reference sequence). The CDR3 spans 14 residues. CDR3 coding DNA: TGTGCCTGGAGTGTACTAGGGGAGGGTCAGCCCCAGCATTTT. It specifies CAWSVLGEGQPQHF.

Worth noting for this clonotype: One end of the junction does not line up with germline, which may come from a read error. V usage is TRBV7-9 and J usage is TRBJ2-1, with a weak D call TRBD2 (6 bases). Germline CDR1 is SEHNR and CDR2 is FQNEAQ (reference sequence). The CDR3 extends over 15 amino acids. The CDR3 is CASSLIGGPRETRYF. The CDR3 bases are TGTGCCAGCAGCTTAATCGGGGGTCCGAGAGAGACCCGGTACTTC.

This clonotype was observed a handful of times. The chain joins TRBV29-1 to TRBJ2-5; the D call may be TRBD1 or TRBD2 (5 bases each). V was cut by 5 bases and J by 0 bases, with 16 bases left in between. The CDR3 is made up of 15 amino acids. CDR1 is SQVTM and CDR2 is ANQGSEA in the germline V gene. The CDR3 spells CSVISRGPNQETQYF. The CDR3 DNA reads TGCAGCGTTATTAGTAGGGGACCGAACCAAGAGACCCAGTACTTC.

The V call is TRBV3-1, the J call TRBJ2-2; D is unresolved. This CDR3 is built from 14 residues. The germline CDR1 and CDR2 sequences are LGHDT and YNNKEL (reference sequence). V shed 4 bases and J shed 3 bases, with 9 bases lying between them. The CDR3 DNA reads TGTGCCAGCAGCCCTAGGGCGGACACCGGGGAGCTGTTTTTT. This gives the protein CASSPRADTGELFF.

This chain links TRBV5-1 with TRBJ2-1; TRBD2 might be the D (5 bases). The CDR3 consists of 21 residues. CDR1 and CDR2 from the germline V gene are SGHRS and YFSETQ. V was shortened by 2 bases and J by 0 bases, with 27 bases between the two germline ends. This CDR3 reads CASSLMPVGRGTRSSYNEQFF. For the CDR3, the DNA is TGCGCCAGCAGCTTAATGCCCGTTGGACGGGGAACTAGAAGCTCCTACAATGAGCAGTTCTTC.

This clonotype has just a few counts. This chain uses TRBV6-5 with TRBJ1-5, with 9 positions matching TRBD1. This CDR3 comprises 18 residues. V dropped 0 bases and J dropped 2; count of bases not matched to a gene: 8. Per the germline V gene, CDR1 is MNHEY and CDR2 is SVGAGI. The CDR3 nucleotides are TGTGCCAGCAGTTACTCCGGGACAGGGCTTTGGGGCAATCAGCCCCAGCATTTT. It codes for CASSYSGTGLWGNQPQHF.

In this sample, this clonotype turned up many times. The J gene is TRBJ2-3, the V gene TRBV6-5; 10 positions agree with TRBD2. Germline CDR1 MNHEY, CDR2 SVGAGI. CDR3 length equals 15 residues. V shed 2 bases, J shed 7 bases, and the junction held 6 bases outside the gene matches. The CDR3 DNA reads TGTGCCAGCAGTTACGGCCTACTAGCGGGGTATACGCAGTATTTT. Translation: CASSYGLLAGYTQYF.

This clonotype was counted at least ten times. This sequence joins TRBV7-9 and TRBJ2-4, with 10 bases lining up with TRBD1. Germline values: CDR1 SEHNR, CDR2 FQNEAQ (reference sequence). The ends lost 5 bases at V and 7 bases at J; junction bases unmatched: 5. The CDR3 covers 14 residues. The CDR3 region is CASSATGQGNIQYF. The CDR3 DNA sequence: TGTGCCAGCAGCGCGACGGGACAGGGGAACATTCAGTACTTC.

Ten or more counts support this clonotype. The chain joins TRBV6-1 to TRBJ2-7; 10 positions match TRBD2. The ends lost 6 bases at V and 6 bases at J; junction bases unmatched: 17. Germline assignment: CDR1 MNHNS and CDR2 SASEGT. The CDR3 has 17 amino acids. The CDR3 is CASSDLGFLAGVVEQYF. The CDR3 DNA reads TGTGCCAGCAGCGATCTCGGGTTTCTAGCGGGAGTGGTCGAGCAGTACTTC.

This clonotype has a handful of counts. The chain combines TRBV29-1 with TRBJ2-7, with D unresolved. Deletions cut 4 bases from V and 0 bases from J, with 7 bases between. CDR1 is SQVTM, CDR2 ANQGSEA, per germline. This CDR3 is built from 12 residues. The CDR3 region is CSVGEVSYEQYF. In nucleotides, the CDR3 is TGCAGCGTTGGCGAGGTCTCCTACGAGCAGTACTTC.

The rearrangement joins TRBV7-2 to TRBJ2-5; D perhaps matches TRBD2 (5 bases). CDR1 SGHTA and CDR2 FQGNSA come from the germline V gene. Trimming left V 1 base short and J 2 bases short, with 11 bases between. The CDR3 loop spans 15 amino acids. The CDR3 DNA reads as TGTGCCAGCAGCTTAGGGCGGGCAGGACAAGAGACCCAGTACTTC. This translates into CASSLGRAGQETQYF. Full variable domain (outside the CDR3, taken from reference TRBV7-2 and TRBJ2-5): GAGVSQSPSNKVTEKGKDVELRCDPISGHTALYWYRQSLGQGLEFLIYFQGNSAPDKSGLPSDRFSAERTGGSVSTLTIQRTQQEDSAVYLCASSLGRAGQETQYFGPGTRLLVL.

The chain has TRBV12-3 or TRBV12-4 and TRBJ2-5, with TRBD1 matching over 8 bases. The DNA matches TRBJ2-7 better at its end, which makes the J call doubtful. The CDR3 contains 14 residues. The CDR3 reads CASSRTDRVSEQYF. The DNA of the CDR3 is TGTGCCAGCAGTCGAACGGACAGGGTTAGCGAGCAGTACTTC.

The rearrangement joins TRBV12-3 or TRBV12-4 to TRBJ1-6; 9 bases are a match to TRBD1. The CDR3 is 13 residues long. The ends lost 5 bases at V and 8 bases at J; junction bases unmatched: 1. CDR3 loop: CASSRTGDSPLHF. The CDR3 DNA is TGTGCCAGCAGTAGGACAGGGGATTCACCCCTCCACTTT.

The chain combines TRBV4-3 with TRBJ2-3, with D possibly matching TRBD2 (6 bases). V was pared by 0 bases and J by 0 bases, with 19 bases between. CDR1 and CDR2 from the germline V gene are LGHNA and YSLEER. CDR3 length equals 19 residues. In DNA form, the CDR3 reads TGCGCCAGCAGCCAAGATGCCGGGGGTTCCCCCACTAGCACAGATACGCAGTATTTT. Its translation: CASSQDAGGSPTSTDTQYF.

This clonotype has a single count. The rearrangement links TRBV6-6 to TRBJ1-4, with D possibly being TRBD1 (6 bases). The V and J ends lost 0 bases and 6 bases respectively, with 8 bases between them. The CDR3 loop spans 14 amino acids. Germline lookup yields CDR1 MNHNY and CDR2 SVGAGI (reference sequence). CDR3 in amino acids: CASSYSRGDEKLFF. The CDR3, as DNA: TGTGCCAGCAGTTACTCGAGGGGGGATGAAAAACTGTTTTTT.

The chain uses TRBV20-1 and TRBJ1-2; the match to TRBD1 covers 9 bases. The CDR3 spans 15 residues. The V gene's germline CDR1 is DFQATT and CDR2 SNEGSKA (reference sequence). V shed 6 bases and J 6 bases; nucleotides not matched to a gene: 14. The CDR3 reads CSAIVPGQGLNGYTF. The CDR3 DNA reads as TGCAGTGCCATCGTCCCGGGACAGGGTTTGAATGGCTACACCTTC.

The chain recombines TRBV12-5 with TRBJ2-1; TRBD1 aligns across 11 bases. Germline CDR1 reads LGHNT; CDR2 reads FRNRAP. Germline trimming cut 6 bases from V and 5 bases from J; bases unmatched to any gene: 3. The CDR3 is made up of 14 amino acids. The CDR3 coding sequence is TGTGCTAGTGGCCCGGGACAGGGGGACAATGAGCAGTTCTTC. Translation: CASGPGQGDNEQFF. Full variable domain (rest looked up from reference TRBV12-5 and TRBJ2-1): DARVTQTPRHKVTEMGQEVTMRCQPILGHNTVFWYRQTMMQGLELLAYFRNRAPLDDSGMPKDRFSAEMPDATLATLKIQPSEPRDSAVYFCASGPGQGDNEQFFGPGTRLTVL.

This rearrangement joins TRBV5-1 to TRBJ2-5; 9 nucleotides match TRBD1. Germline CDR1 SGHRS, CDR2 YFSETQ. This CDR3 spans 14 amino acids. J was trimmed by 3 bases and V by 3 bases; bases with no gene match: 3. Here the CDR3 reads CASSWGDREETQYF. In DNA, the CDR3 is TGCGCCAGCAGCTGGGGGGACAGGGAAGAGACCCAGTACTTC.

This clonotype was counted a few times. The V call is TRBV28, the J call TRBJ2-1; 10 positions agree with TRBD1. The CDR3 runs 15 residues. Trimming removed 6 bases from V and 6 bases from J; junction bases left unmatched: 8. Germline V gives CDR1 MDHEN, CDR2 SYDVKM. The CDR3 sequence is CASRKPGQGLNEQFF. DNA for the CDR3: TGTGCCAGCAGAAAACCGGGACAGGGGCTCAATGAGCAGTTCTTC.